This TCR beta chain was profiled in a study of cytomegalovirus exposure and HLA in healthy donors. About this clone: Its antigen is undetermined.

Study-level results: Most CMV-associated TCR beta chains were later found to appear HLA-restricted. CMV serostatus stood as the only immune exposure information on hand. In a later analysis, productive TCRs from donors in an Asian-associated ancestry cluster reportedly carried fewer N-insertions than the cohort mean. Data from an earlier analysis indicated that most TCR beta V segments were productive either about 87% or about 30% of the time.

Amplification used 60 Vbeta primers and 13 Jbeta primers. Profiling relied on immunoSEQ multiplex PCR, and the TCRdb table lists in-frame clones only, not all of them. Among more than 85,000 clones listed, less than 85% were seen once. Germline V gene lookup returns CDR1 SEHNR and CDR2 FQNEAQ (reference sequence). Trimming stripped 3 bases from V and 1 base from J, with 15 bases between. CDR3 length equals 17 residues. This receptor was obtained from a man in his forties or fifties in good health and CMV-seropositive. The material sequenced was PBMCs. V gene TRBV7-9 combines with J gene TRBJ1-4, with a tentative D call TRBD1 (6 bases). The chain's CDR3 is CASSFRTGRRTNEKLFF. The DNA for the CDR3 is TGTGCCAGCAGCTTCAGAACAGGGAGAAGAACTAATGAAAAACTGTTTTTT.